This T cell receptor (beta chain) was identified in a study of chronic HIV infection and antiretroviral therapy. CDR1 is LNHNV, CDR2 YYDKDF, per germline (reference sequence). The CDR3 sequence is 14 residues long. Deletions cut 0 bases from V and 7 bases from J, with 7 bases between. TCRdb fed the 5' RACE reads into MiXCR, producing one record per CDR3 protein. The sample carries some 46,000 distinct CDR3 sequences, approximately 19% recorded once. A few counts support this clonotype. Source material: peripheral blood. This TCR was recovered from an adult who had HIV and had not received antiretroviral therapy, or was an uninfected healthy control (not recorded which). The chain couples TRBV15 to TRBJ1-6; D remains ambiguous. The CDR3: CATSRDNENSPLHF. In DNA form, the CDR3 reads TGTGCCACCAGCAGAGATAATGAGAATTCACCCCTCCACTTT.